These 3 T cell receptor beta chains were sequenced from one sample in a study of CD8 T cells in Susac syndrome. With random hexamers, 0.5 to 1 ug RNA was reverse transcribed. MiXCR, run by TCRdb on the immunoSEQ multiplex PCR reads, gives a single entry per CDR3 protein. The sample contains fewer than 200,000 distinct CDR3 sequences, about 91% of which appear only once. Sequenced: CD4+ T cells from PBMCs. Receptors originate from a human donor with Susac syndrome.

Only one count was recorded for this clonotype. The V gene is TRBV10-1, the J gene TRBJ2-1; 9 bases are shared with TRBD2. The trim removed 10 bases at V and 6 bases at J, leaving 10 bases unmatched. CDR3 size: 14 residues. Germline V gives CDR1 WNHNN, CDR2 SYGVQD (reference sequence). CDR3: CATKAGLAGNEQFF. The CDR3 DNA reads TGCGCCACAAAAGCGGGACTAGCAGGCAATGAGCAGTTCTTC.

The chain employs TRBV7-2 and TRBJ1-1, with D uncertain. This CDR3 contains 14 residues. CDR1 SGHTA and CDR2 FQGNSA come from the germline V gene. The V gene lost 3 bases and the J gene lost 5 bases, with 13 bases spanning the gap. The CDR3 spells CASSFRIGGTEAFF. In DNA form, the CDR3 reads TGTGCCAGCAGCTTCCGGATCGGAGGTACTGAAGCTTTCTTT.

The chain's CDR3 is CASSTGNWFGETQYF. For the CDR3, the DNA is TGTGCCAGTAGTACAGGGAACTGGTTTGGGGAGACCCAGTACTTC. The rearrangement links TRBV19 to TRBJ2-5; D perhaps matches TRBD1 (5 bases). CDR1 is LNHDA and CDR2 is SQIVND in the germline V gene (reference sequence). This CDR3 region has 15 residues. With 4 bases removed from V and 5 bases from J, the gap between germline ends came to 17 bases.